Listed below are T cell receptor beta chains from one sample, sequenced in a study of cytomegalovirus exposure and HLA in healthy donors. Using immunoSEQ multiplex PCR, the repertoire was profiled, and TCRdb retains in-frame clones only, with some absent. The sample lists approximately 200,000 clones, over 60% seen once, with about a sixth in the top ten. The sequencing sample was made of PBMCs. The receptor set was obtained from a middle-aged man in good health and CMV-seronegative. CDR3s include the opening cysteine and the closing phenylalanine or tryptophan. A D gene is named only where the DNA matches it firmly.

CDR3 protein	V gene	J gene	D gene
CASSLGLAGGRYETQYF	TRBV7-9	TRBJ2-5	TRBD2
CSVARQRGTEAFF	TRBV29-1	TRBJ1-1	NA
CASSLIPGNEQYF	TRBV7-3	TRBJ2-7	NA
CASSSDSHSYEQYF	TRBV5-5	TRBJ2-7	NA
CASSGQTGSTYNQPQHF	TRBV6-1	TRBJ1-5	NA
CAWSVMGGSTDTQYF	TRBV30	TRBJ2-3	NA
CASSLYSGRVTDTQYF	TRBV28	TRBJ2-3	TRBD2
CASSAAGSYEQYF	TRBV25-1	TRBJ2-7	NA
CASSLGTSQNTEAFF	TRBV4-3	TRBJ1-1	NA
CSAEGQGPYEQYF	TRBV29-1	TRBJ2-7	TRBD1
CASRPSTGLLRLTQYF	TRBV27	TRBJ2-5	NA
CASSLAGVGVAGEQYF	TRBV7-2	TRBJ2-7	TRBD2
CASSLVDRGTQEQYF	TRBV27	TRBJ2-7	TRBD1
CAISESGVPNYGYTF	TRBV10-3	TRBJ1-2	NA
CASSEALAMHF	TRBV25-1	TRBJ2-5	NA
CASSPLTGPETQYF	TRBV4-1	TRBJ2-5	NA
CASSPAVSSGGYEQYF	TRBV18	TRBJ2-7	TRBD2
CASSLSGPSRTSGRPNEQFF	TRBV27	TRBJ2-1	TRBD2
CSSSPQGAQYEQYF	TRBV7-9	TRBJ2-7	TRBD1
CASGREGYGYTF	TRBV27	TRBJ1-2	NA
CASSSFRQAANYGYTF	TRBV7-2	TRBJ1-2	NA
CASSLSQGSYNEQFF	TRBV28	TRBJ2-1	TRBD1
CSAPDRDEQFF	TRBV20-1	TRBJ2-1	NA
CASDHFSGSVETQYF	TRBV2	TRBJ2-5	TRBD2
CASSPSTGGNEQFF	TRBV18	TRBJ2-1	TRBD1
CASSLVPRGAETQYF	TRBV7-9	TRBJ2-5	NA
CASSLVALGRGDRGEQYF	TRBV7-2	TRBJ2-7	NA
CASSPLSSQGAYGYTF	TRBV5-5	TRBJ1-2	TRBD1